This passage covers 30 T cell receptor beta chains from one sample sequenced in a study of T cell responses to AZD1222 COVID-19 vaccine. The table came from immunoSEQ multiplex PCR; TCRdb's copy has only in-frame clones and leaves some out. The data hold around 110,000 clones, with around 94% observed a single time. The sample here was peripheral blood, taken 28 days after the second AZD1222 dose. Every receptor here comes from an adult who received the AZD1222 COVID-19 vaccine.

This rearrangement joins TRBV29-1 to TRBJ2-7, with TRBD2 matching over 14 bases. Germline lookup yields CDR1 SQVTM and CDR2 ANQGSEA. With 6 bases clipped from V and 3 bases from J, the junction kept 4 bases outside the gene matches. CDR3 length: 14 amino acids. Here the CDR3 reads CSVGTSGSDYEQYF. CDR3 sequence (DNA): TGCAGCGTCGGGACTAGCGGGAGTGACTACGAGCAGTACTTC.

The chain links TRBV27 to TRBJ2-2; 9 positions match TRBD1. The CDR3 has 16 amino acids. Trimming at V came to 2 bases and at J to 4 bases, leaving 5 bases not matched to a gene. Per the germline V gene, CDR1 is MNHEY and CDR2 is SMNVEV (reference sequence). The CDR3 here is CASSLHPGQGTGELFF. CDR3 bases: TGTGCCAGCAGTTTACATCCGGGACAGGGCACCGGGGAGCTGTTTTTT.

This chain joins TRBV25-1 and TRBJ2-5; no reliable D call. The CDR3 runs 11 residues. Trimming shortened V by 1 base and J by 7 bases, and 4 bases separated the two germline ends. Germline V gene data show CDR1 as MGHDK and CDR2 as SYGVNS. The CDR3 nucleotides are TGTGCCAGCAGTGAATGGGTGACCCAGTACTTC. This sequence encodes CASSEWVTQYF.

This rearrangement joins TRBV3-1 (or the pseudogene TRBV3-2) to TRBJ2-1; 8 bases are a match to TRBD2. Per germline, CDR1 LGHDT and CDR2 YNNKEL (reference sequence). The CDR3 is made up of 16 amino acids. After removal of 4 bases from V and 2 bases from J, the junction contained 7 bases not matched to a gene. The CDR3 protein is CASSPEGAGAYNEQFF. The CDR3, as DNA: TGTGCCAGCAGCCCCGAGGGAGCGGGAGCCTACAATGAGCAGTTCTTC.

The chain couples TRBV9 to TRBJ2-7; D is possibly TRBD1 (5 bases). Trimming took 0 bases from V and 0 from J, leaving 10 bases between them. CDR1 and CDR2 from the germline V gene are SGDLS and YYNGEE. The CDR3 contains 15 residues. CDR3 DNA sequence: TGTGCCAGCAGCGTAGACCCAGGGAACTCCTACGAGCAGTACTTC. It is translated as CASSVDPGNSYEQYF.

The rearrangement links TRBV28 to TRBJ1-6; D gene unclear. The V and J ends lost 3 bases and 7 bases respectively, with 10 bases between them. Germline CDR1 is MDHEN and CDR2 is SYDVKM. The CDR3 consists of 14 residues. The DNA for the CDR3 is TGTGCCAGCAGTTTCCCTGAAACGAATTCACCCCTCCACTTT. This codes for CASSFPETNSPLHF.

Written as DNA, the CDR3 is TGTGCCAGTAAGGCAGGCGAAGCTTTCTTT. It codes for CASKAGEAFF. The chain carries TRBV19 and TRBJ1-1; D uncertain. The CDR3 extends over 10 amino acids. V lost 7 bases to trimming and J lost 8 bases, with 8 bases between them. Germline loops: CDR1 LNHDA, CDR2 SQIVND (reference sequence).

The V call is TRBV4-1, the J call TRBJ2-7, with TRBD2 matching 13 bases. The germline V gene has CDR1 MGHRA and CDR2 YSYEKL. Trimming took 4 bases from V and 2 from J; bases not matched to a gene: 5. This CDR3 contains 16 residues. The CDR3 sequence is CASSPDTSGRAYEQYF. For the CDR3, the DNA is TGCGCCAGCAGCCCAGATACTAGCGGGAGGGCCTACGAGCAGTACTTC.

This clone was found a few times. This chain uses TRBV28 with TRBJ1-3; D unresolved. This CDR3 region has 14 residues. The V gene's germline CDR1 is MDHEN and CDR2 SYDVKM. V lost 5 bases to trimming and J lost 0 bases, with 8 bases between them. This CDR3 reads CASSRTSSGNTIYF. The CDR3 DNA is TGTGCCAGCAGTCGCACGAGCTCTGGAAACACCATATATTTT. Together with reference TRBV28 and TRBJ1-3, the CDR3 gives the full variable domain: DVKVTQSSRYLVKRTGEKVFLECVQDMDHENMFWYRQDPGLGLRLIYFSYDVKMKEKGDIPEGYSVSREKKERFSLILESASTNQTSMYLCASSRTSSGNTIYFGEGSWLTVV.

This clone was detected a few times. CDR3 DNA sequence: TGTGCCAGCAGCCAAGATTTGGCCCCGGGCGGGAGAGGCTACGAGCAGTACTTC. Translation gives CASSQDLAPGGRGYEQYF. The rearrangement joins TRBV4-2 to TRBJ2-7; 7 bases are a match to TRBD2. The CDR3 has 18 residues. The V gene end was trimmed by 0 bases and the J gene end by 3 bases; junction bases not matched to a gene: 14. Germline-derived CDR1 and CDR2 are LGHNA and YNFKEQ.

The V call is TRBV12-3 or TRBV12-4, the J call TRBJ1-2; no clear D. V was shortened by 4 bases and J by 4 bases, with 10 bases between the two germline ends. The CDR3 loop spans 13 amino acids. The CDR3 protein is CASSYSYLYGYTF. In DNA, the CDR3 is TGTGCCAGCAGTTACTCCTACCTCTATGGCTACACCTTC.

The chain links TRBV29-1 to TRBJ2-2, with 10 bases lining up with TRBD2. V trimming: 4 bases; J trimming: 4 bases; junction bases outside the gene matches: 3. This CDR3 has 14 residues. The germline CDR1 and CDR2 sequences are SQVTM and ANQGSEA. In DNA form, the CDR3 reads TGCAGCGTTGGTCAGCGGGAGGGCACCGGGGAGCTGTTTTTT. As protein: CSVGQREGTGELFF.

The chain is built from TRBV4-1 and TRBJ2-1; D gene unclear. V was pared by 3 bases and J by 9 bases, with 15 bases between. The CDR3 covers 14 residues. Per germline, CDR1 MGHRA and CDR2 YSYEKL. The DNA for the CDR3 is TGCGCCAGCAGCCATAAGGCTGAGACGGGTGAGCAGTTCTTC. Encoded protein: CASSHKAETGEQFF.

The CDR3 is CASSLRQENSPLHF. CDR3 DNA: TGTGCCAGCAGTTTGAGACAGGAAAATTCACCCCTCCACTTT. V and J are TRBV27 and TRBJ1-6; the D gene is possibly TRBD1 (6 bases). CDR1 and CDR2 from the germline V gene are MNHEY and SMNVEV (reference sequence). The CDR3 covers 14 residues. V lost 3 bases and J 7 bases, leaving 10 bases between the germline ends.

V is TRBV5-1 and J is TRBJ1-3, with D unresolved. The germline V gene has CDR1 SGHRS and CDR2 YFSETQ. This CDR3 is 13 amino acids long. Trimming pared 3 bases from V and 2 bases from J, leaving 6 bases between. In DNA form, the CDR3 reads TGCGCCAGCAGCTATGAAACTGGAAACACCATATATTTT. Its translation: CASSYETGNTIYF.

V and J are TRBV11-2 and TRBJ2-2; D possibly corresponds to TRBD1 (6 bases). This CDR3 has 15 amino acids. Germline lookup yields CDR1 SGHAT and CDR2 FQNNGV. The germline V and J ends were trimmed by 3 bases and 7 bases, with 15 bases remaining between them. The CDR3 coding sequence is TGTGCCAGCAGCTTCTCCGGGACATTTTTCGGGGAGCTGTTTTTT. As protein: CASSFSGTFFGELFF.

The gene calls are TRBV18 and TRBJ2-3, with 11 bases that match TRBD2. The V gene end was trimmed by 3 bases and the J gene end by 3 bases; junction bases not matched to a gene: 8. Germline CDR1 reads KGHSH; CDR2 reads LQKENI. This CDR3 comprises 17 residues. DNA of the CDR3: TGTGCCAGCTCACCCACCCGGACTAGCGGGCTGACAGATACGCAGTATTTT. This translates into CASSPTRTSGLTDTQYF.

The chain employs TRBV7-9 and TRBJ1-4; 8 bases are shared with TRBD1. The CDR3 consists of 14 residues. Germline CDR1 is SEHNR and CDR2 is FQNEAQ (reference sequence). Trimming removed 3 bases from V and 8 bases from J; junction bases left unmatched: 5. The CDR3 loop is CASSFTGGEEKLFF. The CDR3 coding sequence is TGTGCCAGCAGCTTCACAGGGGGTGAAGAAAAACTGTTTTTT.

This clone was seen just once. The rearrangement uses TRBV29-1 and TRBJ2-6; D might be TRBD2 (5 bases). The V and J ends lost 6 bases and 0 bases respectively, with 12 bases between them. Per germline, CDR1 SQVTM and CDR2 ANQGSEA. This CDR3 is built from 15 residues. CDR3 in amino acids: CSVPVTSSGANVLTF. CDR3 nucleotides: TGCAGCGTACCAGTAACTAGCTCTGGGGCCAACGTCCTGACTTTC.

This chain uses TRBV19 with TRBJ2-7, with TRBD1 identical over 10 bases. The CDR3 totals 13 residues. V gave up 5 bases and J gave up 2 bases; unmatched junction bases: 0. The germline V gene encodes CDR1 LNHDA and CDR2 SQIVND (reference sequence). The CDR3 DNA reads TGTGCCAGTAGTGGGACAGGGGCCTACGAGCAGTACTTC. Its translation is CASSGTGAYEQYF. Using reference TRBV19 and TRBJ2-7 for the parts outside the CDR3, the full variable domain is DGGITQSPKYLFRKEGQNVTLSCEQNLNHDAMYWYRQDPGQGLRLIYYSQIVNDFQKGDIAEGYSVSREKKESFPLTVTSAQKNPTAFYLCASSGTGAYEQYFGPGTRLTVT.

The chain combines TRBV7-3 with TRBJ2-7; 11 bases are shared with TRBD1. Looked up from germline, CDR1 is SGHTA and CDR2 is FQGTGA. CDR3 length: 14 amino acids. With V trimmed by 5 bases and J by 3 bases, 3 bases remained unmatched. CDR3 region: CASSPGQGDYEQYF. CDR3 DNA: TGTGCCAGCAGCCCGGGACAGGGGGACTACGAGCAGTACTTC.

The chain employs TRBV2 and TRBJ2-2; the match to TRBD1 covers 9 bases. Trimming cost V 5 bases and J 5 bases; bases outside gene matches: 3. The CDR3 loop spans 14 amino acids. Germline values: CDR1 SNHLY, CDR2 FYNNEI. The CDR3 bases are TGTGCCAGCAGTCGGACAGGGGAGACCGGGGAGCTGTTTTTT. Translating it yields CASSRTGETGELFF.

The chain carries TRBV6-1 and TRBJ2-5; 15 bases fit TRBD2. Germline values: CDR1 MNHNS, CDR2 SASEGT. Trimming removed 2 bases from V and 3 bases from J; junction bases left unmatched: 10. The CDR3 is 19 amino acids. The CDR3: CASSEIQGLAGGPKETQYF. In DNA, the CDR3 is TGTGCCAGCAGTGAAATCCAAGGACTAGCGGGAGGGCCCAAAGAGACCCAGTACTTC.

The CDR3 is CASSPMGSGNTIYF. The CDR3 nucleotides are TGTGCCAGCAGCCCGATGGGGTCCGGAAACACCATATATTTT. The chain employs TRBV14 and TRBJ1-3; no clear D. CDR3 size: 14 residues. Germline V gives CDR1 SGHDN, CDR2 FVKESK. V lost 4 bases to trimming and J lost 4 bases, with 11 bases between them.

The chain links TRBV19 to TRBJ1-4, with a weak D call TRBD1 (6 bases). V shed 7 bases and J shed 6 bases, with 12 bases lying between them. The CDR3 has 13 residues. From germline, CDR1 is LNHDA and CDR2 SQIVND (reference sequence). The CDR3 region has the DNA TGTGCCAGTACCGGCCAGGGGTATGAAAAACTGTTTTTT. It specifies CASTGQGYEKLFF.

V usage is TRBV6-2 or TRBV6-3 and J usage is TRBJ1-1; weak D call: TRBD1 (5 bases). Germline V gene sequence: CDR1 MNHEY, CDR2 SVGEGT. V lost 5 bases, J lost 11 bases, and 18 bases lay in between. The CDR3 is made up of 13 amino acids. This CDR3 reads CASSTGLPLMAFF. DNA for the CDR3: TGTGCCAGCAGTACGGGACTACCGCTGATGGCTTTCTTT.

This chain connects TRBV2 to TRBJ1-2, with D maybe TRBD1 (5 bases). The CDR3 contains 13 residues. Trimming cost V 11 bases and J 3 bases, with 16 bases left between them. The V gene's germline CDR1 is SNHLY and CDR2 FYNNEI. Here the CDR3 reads CARGTLGDYGYTF. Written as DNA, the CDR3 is TGTGCCCGAGGGACCCTTGGTGACTATGGCTACACCTTC.

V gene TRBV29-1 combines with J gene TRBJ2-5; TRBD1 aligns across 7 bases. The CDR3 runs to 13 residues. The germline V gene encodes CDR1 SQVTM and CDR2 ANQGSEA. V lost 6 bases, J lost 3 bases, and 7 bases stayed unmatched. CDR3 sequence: CSVEGQRKETQYF. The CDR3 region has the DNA TGCAGCGTCGAGGGACAGCGTAAAGAGACCCAGTACTTC.

The CDR3 nucleotides read TGTGCCAGCAGCCACCTCCAAGAGACCCAGTACTTC. Translated: CASSHLQETQYF. The chain is built from TRBV3-1 (or the pseudogene TRBV3-2) and TRBJ2-5; D ambiguous. Germline values: CDR1 LGHDT, CDR2 YNNKEL (reference sequence). The V and J ends lost 3 bases and 1 base respectively, with 3 bases between them. CDR3 length equals 12 residues.

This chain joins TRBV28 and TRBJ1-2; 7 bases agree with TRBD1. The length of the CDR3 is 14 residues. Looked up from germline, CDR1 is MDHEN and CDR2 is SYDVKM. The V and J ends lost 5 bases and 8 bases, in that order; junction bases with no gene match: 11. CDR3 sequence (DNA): TGTGCCAGCAGTAGAGCCGGGACAGCCTCCGGCTACACCTTC. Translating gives CASSRAGTASGYTF.